This T cell receptor beta chain stems from a study of response to subunit inactivated influenza vaccine. TCRdb redid the calling of the RT-PCR reads with MiXCR, one entry per CDR3 protein. Here the sample spans around 710,000 distinct CDR3 sequences, approximately 15% being singletons. Germline V gene sequence: CDR1 MNHEY, CDR2 SVGEGT. With 7 bases removed from V and 8 bases from J, the gap between germline ends came to 12 bases. This CDR3 is built from 12 residues. To note about this clonotype: Its specificity is unknown.

Study results and limitations: Authors suggested seasonal influenza vaccinations each recruit few new T cells.

The receptor was isolated from a man aged 50 to 60 who received an inactivated influenza vaccine. The chain employs TRBV6-2 or TRBV6-3 and TRBJ2-1, with D perhaps matching TRBD2 (6 bases). The sequencing here drew on PBMCs from blood, taken around 14 days before vaccination. As DNA, the CDR3 is TGTGCCAGCAACACGGGGGATGATGAGCAGTTCTTC. This gives the protein CASNTGDDEQFF.